Listed here are 13 T cell receptor beta chains from one sample, sequenced in a study of cytomegalovirus exposure and HLA in healthy donors. The table came from immunoSEQ multiplex PCR; TCRdb's copy has only in-frame clones and leaves some out. The data show under 85,000 clones, about 91% seen once. Sequenced sample: PBMCs. Receptors originate from a young man in good health and CMV-seropositive.

This CDR3 reads CASSEGRVRTDTQYF. The CDR3 DNA reads as TGTGCCAGCAGTGAAGGGAGGGTGCGGACAGATACGCAGTATTTT. The rearrangement uses TRBV6-1 and TRBJ2-3; weak D call: TRBD2 (6 bases). Deletions cut 1 base from V and 3 bases from J, with 11 bases between. CDR3 length: 15 residues. Germline values: CDR1 MNHNS, CDR2 SASEGT.

This chain uses TRBV2 with TRBJ2-5; 9 bases fit TRBD1. This CDR3 has 15 amino acids. CDR1 is SNHLY and CDR2 is FYNNEI in the germline V gene. V lost 6 bases, J lost 0 bases, and 5 bases stayed unmatched. CDR3 DNA sequence: TGTGCCAGCAGGCTGGACAGGGGTTACCAAGAGACCCAGTACTTC. Translation gives CASRLDRGYQETQYF.

The V call is TRBV21-1, the J call TRBJ2-7; the table's D call, TRBD1, has no DNA check behind it. TRBV21-1 constitutes a pseudogene. CDR3 length equals 13 residues. Here the CDR3 reads CASSKDSSYEQYF. In nucleotides, the CDR3 is TGTGCCAGCAGCAAAGACAGCTCCTACGAGCAGTACTTC.

The rearrangement uses TRBV28 and TRBJ2-7; TRBD2 matches at 12 bases. This CDR3 region has 18 residues. V shed 5 bases, J shed 5 bases, and the junction held 16 bases outside the gene matches. Germline V gene lookup returns CDR1 MDHEN and CDR2 SYDVKM. This CDR3 reads CASSLSLSLAGGLNEQYF. CDR3 sequence (DNA): TGTGCCAGCAGTCTGTCCTTAAGCCTAGCGGGAGGGCTCAACGAGCAGTACTTC.

This rearrangement joins TRBV30 to TRBJ2-2, with a tentative D call TRBD1 (6 bases). Deletions cut 5 bases from V and 7 bases from J, with 11 bases between. CDR3 size: 12 residues. CDR1 GTSNPN and CDR2 SVGIG come from the germline V gene (reference sequence). CDR3 in amino acids: CAWDRGNGELFF. DNA for the CDR3: TGTGCCTGGGATAGGGGGAACGGGGAGCTGTTTTTT.

The chain is built from TRBV2 and TRBJ2-7, with D maybe TRBD1 (5 bases). The germline CDR1 and CDR2 sequences are SNHLY and FYNNEI. The CDR3 totals 16 residues. V lost 4 bases, J lost 2 bases, and 18 bases lay in between. The CDR3 spells CASSGPKDRHTYEQYF. The CDR3 DNA sequence: TGTGCCAGCAGTGGGCCCAAAGACAGACATACCTACGAGCAGTACTTC.

The rearrangement joins TRBV6-6 to TRBJ2-5; 10 bases fit TRBD1. This CDR3 region has 15 residues. V shed 4 bases, J shed 2 bases, and the junction held 4 bases outside the gene matches. CDR1 MNHNY and CDR2 SVGAGI come from the germline V gene (reference sequence). The CDR3 protein is CASSSWTGGQETQYF. The DNA for the CDR3 is TGTGCCAGCAGTTCGTGGACAGGGGGTCAAGAGACCCAGTACTTC.

V is TRBV7-2 and J is TRBJ1-4; D may be TRBD1 (5 bases). With 9 bases removed from V and 4 bases from J, the gap between germline ends came to 12 bases. The CDR3 covers 13 residues. CDR1 and CDR2 from the germline V gene are SGHTA and FQGNSA. The CDR3 region is CASSQGFNEKLFF. The CDR3 DNA is TGTGCCAGTTCGCAGGGTTTTAATGAAAAACTGTTTTTT.

V and J are TRBV7-9 and TRBJ2-7; D is unclear. With 4 bases removed from V and 3 bases from J, the gap between germline ends came to 13 bases. CDR1 is SEHNR and CDR2 is FQNEAQ in the germline V gene (reference sequence). The CDR3 sequence is 14 residues long. CDR3 DNA: TGTGCCAGCAGCTCCCCACAACAAAGCTACGAGCAGTACTTC. This translates into CASSSPQQSYEQYF.

The V and J genes are TRBV28 and TRBJ1-2; no firm D call. CDR1 and CDR2 (germline): MDHEN, SYDVKM. V lost 5 bases and J 8 bases, leaving 18 bases between the germline ends. This CDR3 is built from 14 residues. The CDR3: CASSPYRRPDGYTF. CDR3 in DNA: TGTGCCAGCAGTCCCTATCGGAGGCCGGACGGCTACACCTTC.

V is TRBV25-1 and J is TRBJ2-7, with D maybe TRBD1 (5 bases). This CDR3 is 14 amino acids long. Germline CDR1 MGHDK, CDR2 SYGVNS. Trimming took off 3 bases at V and 1 base at J, with 10 bases between the two ends. The CDR3 DNA reads TGTGCCAGCAGTGATAGGCAGGGATCCTACGAGCAGTACTTC. It codes for CASSDRQGSYEQYF.

The rearrangement joins TRBV7-9 to TRBJ1-1; 8 nucleotides align to TRBD1. The CDR3 has 13 amino acids. Trimming removed 1 base from V and 5 bases from J; junction bases left unmatched: 0. CDR1 SEHNR and CDR2 FQNEAQ come from the germline V gene (reference sequence). The CDR3 loop reads CASSLDRGTEAFF. The CDR3 nucleotides are TGTGCCAGCAGCTTAGACAGGGGGACTGAAGCTTTCTTT.

This clone came up once. The chain has TRBV6-5 and TRBJ1-2; 9 bases line up with TRBD1. This CDR3 has 13 amino acids. Germline CDR1 MNHEY, CDR2 SVGAGI. V lost 6 bases, J lost 6 bases, and 5 bases stayed unmatched. The CDR3: CASSPQGADGYTF. In nucleotides, the CDR3 is TGTGCCAGCAGCCCACAGGGGGCTGATGGCTACACCTTC.